These T cell receptor beta chains were read from a single sample in a study of human T cells and chemical hapten exposure. Each CDR3 protein gets one entry after TCRdb re-called the RACE reads with MiXCR. The table lists about 49,000 distinct CDR3 sequences, 9% to 9.5% of them singletons. The source material was whole blood, sampled in connection with sensitization to the hapten diphenylcyclopropenone (DPC). These receptors were collected from a woman in her forties or fifties with alopecia areata. Some clones in this sample may be carry-over from other donors' samples. CDR3s include the opening cysteine and the closing phenylalanine or tryptophan. Fields, in order: V gene, CDR3 length, J gene, CDR3 protein.

V: TRBV7-2; length: 15; J: TRBJ1-1; CDR3: CASSFQAGTDTEAFF
V: TRBV3-1; length: 12; J: TRBJ2-5; CDR3: CASSQSGETQYF
V: TRBV20-1; length: 17; J: TRBJ2-2; CDR3: CSARTTIGGADTGELFF
V: TRBV18; length: 16; J: TRBJ2-7; CDR3: CASSPRAGTISYEQYF
V: TRBV5-4; length: 13; J: TRBJ2-7; CDR3: CASSLSWPGEQYF
V: TRBV7-6; length: 14; J: TRBJ2-1; CDR3: CATTKDLSPNEQFF
V: TRBV18; length: 16; J: TRBJ2-3; CDR3: CASSTFGGLQTDTQYF
V: TRBV20-1; length: 13; J: TRBJ1-3; CDR3: CSAAWQDGNTIYF
V: TRBV20-1; length: 14; J: TRBJ2-4; CDR3: CSANSPQGSDIQYF
V: TRBV12-3/TRBV12-4; length: 16; J: TRBJ2-1; CDR3: CASSPRRSGRSNEQFF
V: TRBV12-3/TRBV12-4; length: 15; J: TRBJ1-2; CDR3: CASSLRTGANYGYTF
V: TRBV12-3/TRBV12-4; length: 14; J: TRBJ1-2; CDR3: CASSRTGSGYGYTF
V: TRBV7-2; length: 15; J: TRBJ1-6; CDR3: CASSLQTAQNSPLHF
V: TRBV7-2; length: 13; J: TRBJ2-2; CDR3: CASSPTGHGELFF
V: TRBV6-6; length: 16; J: TRBJ1-2; CDR3: CASSYKVGAPNYGYTF
V: TRBV25-1; length: 13; J: TRBJ1-6; CDR3: CASSEGGLSPLHF
V: TRBV2; length: 16; J: TRBJ2-3; CDR3: CASRRLAGSSTDTQYF
V: TRBV11-3; length: 15; J: TRBJ2-5; CDR3: CASSLGPNKQETQYF
V: TRBV28; length: 14; J: TRBJ2-3; CDR3: CASSLSVSTDTQYF
V: TRBV30; length: 13; J: TRBJ2-4; CDR3: CAWSGGQKNIQYF
V: TRBV6-4; length: 14; J: TRBJ2-2; CDR3: CASSAGGEAGELFF
V: TRBV19; length: 14; J: TRBJ2-3; CDR3: CASRLAGNTDTQYF